What follows are 10 T cell receptor beta chains derived from one specimen sequenced in a study of T cells in localized non-small cell lung cancer. Only in-frame clones appear in the TCRdb table, and some are missing; sequencing was by immunoSEQ multiplex PCR. The top ten clones hold roughly 60% of a sample with roughly 13,000 clones, around 84% of them seen once. The sequenced sample was peripheral blood, obtained before any cancer treatment. Every receptor here comes from a male donor at least 60 years old with stage III lung adenocarcinoma.

This clone has more than one count but fewer than ten. This chain connects TRBV7-9 to TRBJ1-2; the D is unclear. CDR1 and CDR2 from the germline V gene are SEHNR and FQNEAQ (reference sequence). Trimming took off 2 bases at V and 6 bases at J, with 4 bases between the two ends. The CDR3 extends over 11 amino acids. CDR3 bases: TGTGCCAGCAGCTTAAGGGATGGCTACACCTTC. Amino acids: CASSLRDGYTF. The full variable domain, rest sourced from reference TRBV7-9 and TRBJ1-2, is DTGVSQNPRHKITKRGQNVTFRCDPISEHNRLYWYRQTLGQGPEFLTYFQNEAQLEKSRLLSDRFSAERPKGSFSTLEIQRTEQGDSAMYLCASSLRDGYTFGSGTRLTVV.

The chain joins TRBV2 to TRBJ2-2, with D hard to call. This CDR3 contains 15 residues. V lost 6 bases and J lost 0, with 11 bases in between. Germline V gene data show CDR1 as SNHLY and CDR2 as FYNNEI. The CDR3: CASRSTVANTGELFF. The CDR3 DNA follows: TGTGCCAGCAGGTCCACGGTCGCGAACACCGGGGAGCTGTTTTTT.

The chain recombines TRBV4-1 with TRBJ2-7; 8 bases map to TRBD1. The V segment lost 2 bases and the J segment 3 bases; nucleotides outside the gene matches: 6. This CDR3 is built from 15 residues. Per the germline V gene, CDR1 is MGHRA and CDR2 is YSYEKL. CDR3: CASSQHGQGIYEQYF. The CDR3 DNA reads as TGCGCCAGCAGCCAACACGGACAGGGAATCTACGAGCAGTACTTC.

This clone was seen more than once but under ten times. V and J are TRBV10-3 and TRBJ1-1; D is undetermined. CDR1 and CDR2 (germline): ENHRY, SYGVKD. V lost 8 bases and J lost 2, with 9 bases in between. The length of the CDR3 is 12 residues. CDR3 nucleotides: TGTGCCATCCGCAGAGGAAACACTGAAGCTTTCTTT. Residues: CAIRRGNTEAFF.

The J gene is TRBJ2-5, the V gene TRBV27, with 9 bases aligning to TRBD2. Germline V gene lookup returns CDR1 MNHEY and CDR2 SMNVEV (reference sequence). This CDR3 has 16 amino acids. V lost 3 bases, J lost 5 bases, and 10 bases stayed unmatched. The chain's CDR3 is CASSFRAGGPEETQYF. CDR3 nucleotides: TGTGCCAGCAGTTTTAGGGCGGGGGGGCCGGAGGAGACCCAGTACTTC.

This clone is large within its sample. This sequence joins TRBV5-1 and TRBJ1-2; D gene uncertain. Germline CDR1 reads SGHRS; CDR2 reads YFSETQ. Trimming stripped 5 bases from V and 4 bases from J, with 12 bases between. CDR3 length: 13 amino acids. The CDR3 DNA follows: TGCGCCAGCAGTATAATCCAGATCTATGGCTACACCTTC. Translation: CASSIIQIYGYTF.

The rearrangement joins TRBV10-3 to TRBJ2-1; 8 nucleotides line up with TRBD1. Per the germline V gene, CDR1 is ENHRY and CDR2 is SYGVKD. This CDR3 region has 14 residues. Trimming removed 7 bases from V and 2 bases from J; junction bases left unmatched: 4. CDR3 loop: CAIKQGGPYNEQFF. For the CDR3, the DNA is TGTGCCATCAAACAGGGGGGTCCCTACAATGAGCAGTTCTTC.

The gene calls are TRBV13 and TRBJ1-4; no clear D gene. This CDR3 region has 16 residues. The V and J ends lost 2 bases and 1 base respectively, with 11 bases between them. CDR1 and CDR2 (germline): PRHDT, FYEKMQ (reference sequence). The CDR3: CASSLRHPRTNEKLFF. The CDR3 DNA follows: TGTGCCAGCAGCTTACGTCATCCGCGAACTAATGAAAAACTGTTTTTT.

V is TRBV6-1 and J is TRBJ2-2; 12 nucleotides agree with TRBD2. This CDR3 is built from 19 residues. CDR1 is MNHNS, CDR2 SASEGT, per germline. V dropped 5 bases and J dropped 1; count of bases not matched to a gene: 11. DNA for the CDR3: TGTGCCAGCAGTCAAGATCCGCCGACTAGCGGGGGGAACACCGGGGAGCTGTTTTTT. The encoded protein is CASSQDPPTSGGNTGELFF.

The genes are TRBV19 and TRBJ1-5; a weak D match, TRBD1 (6 bases). V was cut by 5 bases and J by 6 bases, with 17 bases left in between. The germline V gene has CDR1 LNHDA and CDR2 SQIVND (reference sequence). This CDR3 spans 15 amino acids. This CDR3 reads CASSGQDSRGQPQHF. The DNA of the CDR3 is TGTGCCAGTAGTGGCCAGGACAGCCGGGGTCAGCCCCAGCATTTT.